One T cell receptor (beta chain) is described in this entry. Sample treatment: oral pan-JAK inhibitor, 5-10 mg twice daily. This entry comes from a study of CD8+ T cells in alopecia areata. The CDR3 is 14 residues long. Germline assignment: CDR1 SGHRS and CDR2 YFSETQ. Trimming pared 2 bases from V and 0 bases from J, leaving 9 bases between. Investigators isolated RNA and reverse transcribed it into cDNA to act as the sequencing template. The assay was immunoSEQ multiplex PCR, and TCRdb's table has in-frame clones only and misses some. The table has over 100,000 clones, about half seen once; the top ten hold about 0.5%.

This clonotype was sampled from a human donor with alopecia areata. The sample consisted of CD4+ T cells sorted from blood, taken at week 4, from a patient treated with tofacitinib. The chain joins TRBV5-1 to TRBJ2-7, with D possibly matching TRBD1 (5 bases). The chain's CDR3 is CASSFQTDSYEQYF. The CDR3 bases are TGCGCCAGCAGCTTCCAGACAGACTCCTACGAGCAGTACTTC.